The 25 T cell receptor beta chains below all came from one sample that was sequenced in a study of shared clonotypes between healthy human individuals. Sequencing was performed with immunoSEQ multiplex PCR; in TCRdb, only in-frame clones are kept and a portion is missing. The profile shows approximately 980,000 clones, over 75% of them singletons. Sequencing was done on a sample of memory CD4+ T cells sorted from blood. Subset indicated: CD45RA-negative fraction. Receptors originate from a man aged 18 to 35 in good health.

The V and J genes are TRBV11-2 and TRBJ2-1; the match to TRBD1 covers 8 bases. The ends lost 1 base at V and 6 bases at J; junction bases unmatched: 5. CDR1 is SGHAT, CDR2 FQNNGV, per germline. The CDR3 spans 15 residues. The CDR3 sequence: CASSLGRTGFNEQFF. The CDR3 DNA reads TGTGCCAGCAGCTTAGGTCGGACAGGGTTCAATGAGCAGTTCTTC.

This chain links TRBV30 with TRBJ2-7; 14 bases map to TRBD2. Germline CDR1 and CDR2: GTSNPN and SVGIG (reference sequence). The V and J ends lost 4 bases and 4 bases, in that order; junction bases with no gene match: 6. CDR3 length equals 15 residues. This CDR3 is CAWNKGTSGGYEQYF. The CDR3 DNA is TGTGCCTGGAACAAGGGGACTAGCGGGGGATACGAGCAGTACTTC. The full variable domain, its missing parts supplied by reference TRBV30 and TRBJ2-7, is SQTIHQWPATLVQPVGSPLSLECTVEGTSNPNLYWYRQAAGRGLQLLFYSVGIGQISSEVPQNLSASRPQDRQFILSSKKLLLSDSGFYLCAWNKGTSGGYEQYFGPGTRLTVT.

J is TRBJ2-3 and V is TRBV9; the match to TRBD2 covers 10 bases. V was pared by 0 bases and J by 3 bases, with 4 bases of the junction left unmatched. The CDR3 runs 16 residues. From germline, CDR1 is SGDLS and CDR2 YYNGEE. The DNA of the CDR3 is TGTGCCAGCAGCGTAGGGCTAGCGGGGGCGACAGATACGCAGTATTTT. This gives the protein CASSVGLAGATDTQYF.

V and J are TRBV18 and TRBJ2-1; the D is unclear. The CDR3 loop spans 12 amino acids. Trimming took off 4 bases at V and 10 bases at J, with 11 bases between the two ends. Germline V gene data show CDR1 as KGHSH and CDR2 as LQKENI. The CDR3 protein is CASSLSLGEQFF. The CDR3 coding sequence is TGTGCCAGCTCACTTTCATTAGGGGAGCAGTTCTTC.

The chain couples TRBV20-1 to TRBJ1-2, with D unresolved. With 7 bases removed from V and 6 bases from J, the gap between germline ends came to 12 bases. Germline V gene sequence: CDR1 DFQATT, CDR2 SNEGSKA (reference sequence). The CDR3 consists of 11 residues. CDR3 region: CSGSDGNGYTF. In DNA, the CDR3 is TGCAGTGGGAGCGATGGAAATGGCTACACCTTC.

The V call is TRBV6-5, the J call TRBJ2-5, with D possibly being TRBD2 (5 bases). Germline V CDR1 and CDR2: MNHEY, SVGAGI. The CDR3 covers 14 residues. Trimming took 3 bases from V and 9 from J, leaving 17 bases between them. CDR3 nucleotides: TGTGCCAGCAGTTATTCGAGCCCGGGATCCCCCCAGTACTTC. Encoded protein: CASSYSSPGSPQYF.

The chain joins TRBV2 to TRBJ2-3; unclear D gene. Germline V gives CDR1 SNHLY, CDR2 FYNNEI. CDR3 length equals 15 residues. V lost 2 bases, J lost 0 bases, and 9 bases lay in between. CDR3 nucleotide sequence: TGTGCCAGCAGTGAATTTGGATCTAGCACAGATACGCAGTATTTT. The encoded protein is CASSEFGSSTDTQYF.

CDR3 region: CASSYAPDSGYTF. Written as DNA, the CDR3 is TGTGCCAGCAGTTACGCCCCCGACAGTGGCTACACCTTC. The chain recombines TRBV6-6 with TRBJ1-2; perhaps TRBD1 as D (5 bases). CDR1 and CDR2 from the germline V gene are MNHNY and SVGAGI (reference sequence). There are 13 residues in the CDR3. Between the trimmed V and J ends, which lost 2 bases and 7 bases, there was a span of 11 bases.

In this sample, this clone turned up a few times. The CDR3 DNA is TGTGCCAGCAGCTTGTCGTCCACCTCGCGTAGCTACACCTTC. Translating gives CASSLSSTSRSYTF. The genes are TRBV5-6 and TRBJ1-2; D gene unclear. The CDR3 loop spans 14 amino acids. Trimming cost V 1 base and J 9 bases, with 16 bases left between them. Germline CDR1 SGHDT, CDR2 YYEEEE.

The chain couples TRBV2 to TRBJ2-7; D is uncertain. CDR1 is SNHLY, CDR2 FYNNEI, per germline. The CDR3 contains 14 residues. V lost 7 bases, J lost 2 bases, and 15 bases lay in between. In DNA, the CDR3 is TGTGCCAGCACAAGGCAGGATACTACCTACGAGCAGTACTTC. Translating gives CASTRQDTTYEQYF.

The V gene is TRBV30, the J gene TRBJ2-3; D call uncertain. The V gene's germline CDR1 is GTSNPN and CDR2 SVGIG (reference sequence). This CDR3 has 11 amino acids. The V end was cut by 7 bases, the J end by 12 bases, with 17 bases between. CDR3 DNA: TGTGCCTTACCGCTCGGCCTGAAACAGTATTTT. Its protein product is CALPLGLKQYF.

The chain joins TRBV11-3 to TRBJ2-1; D remains ambiguous. Germline-derived CDR1 and CDR2 are SGHNT and YENEEA. Trimming took 3 bases from V and 2 from J, leaving 14 bases between them. The CDR3 is made up of 16 amino acids. The CDR3 region has the DNA TGTGCCAGCAGCTTTAGGTTAGGGATCACCTACAATGAGCAGTTCTTC. Its protein product is CASSFRLGITYNEQFF.

The chain recombines TRBV2 with TRBJ2-7; D not certain. The CDR3 is 12 residues long. CDR1 is SNHLY, CDR2 FYNNEI, per germline. The germline V and J ends were trimmed by 0 bases and 8 bases, with 8 bases remaining between them. The CDR3 DNA reads TGTGCCAGCAGTGAAGCTGGATGGCAGCAGTACTTC. This codes for CASSEAGWQQYF. Supplemented by reference TRBV2 and TRBJ2-7, the full variable domain reads EPEVTQTPSHQVTQMGQEVILRCVPISNHLYFYWYRQILGQKVEFLVSFYNNEISEKSEIFDDQFSVERPDGSNFTLKIRSTKLEDSAMYFCASSEAGWQQYFGPGTRLTVT.

V usage is TRBV9 and J usage is TRBJ2-7, with 8 bases aligning to TRBD2. This CDR3 comprises 16 residues. Germline loops: CDR1 SGDLS, CDR2 YYNGEE. V trimming: 4 bases; J trimming: 0 bases; junction bases outside the gene matches: 9. CDR3 loop: CASSPRSGSPSYEQYF. As DNA, the CDR3 is TGTGCCAGCAGCCCCAGAAGCGGGAGTCCCTCCTACGAGCAGTACTTC.

The chain links TRBV5-1 to TRBJ2-1; no clear D gene. With 0 bases removed from V and 8 bases from J, the gap between germline ends came to 15 bases. Germline assignment: CDR1 SGHRS and CDR2 YFSETQ. The CDR3 totals 15 residues. As DNA, the CDR3 is TGCGCCAGCAGCTTGGTGTTGCTTGGTCTCGATGAGCAGTTCTTC. Its protein product is CASSLVLLGLDEQFF.

The V and J genes are TRBV11-2 and TRBJ1-1, with D possibly TRBD1 on 6 matching bases. The V and J ends lost 3 bases and 4 bases respectively, with 15 bases between them. This CDR3 is built from 15 residues. Germline CDR1 and CDR2: SGHAT and FQNNGV. In DNA, the CDR3 is TGTGCCAGCAGCTTCGGGGGCGCGAAGGTCACTGAAGCTTTCTTT. It encodes CASSFGGAKVTEAFF.

J is TRBJ2-4 and V is TRBV27, with a tentative D call TRBD1 (5 bases). This CDR3 has 14 amino acids. The ends were cut back, 5 bases at V and 3 bases at J, with 11 bases in the middle. Germline V lookup: CDR1 MNHEY, CDR2 SMNVEV (reference sequence). CDR3 loop: CASSTRGHKNIQYF. The CDR3 DNA is TGTGCCAGCAGTACAAGGGGTCACAAAAACATTCAGTACTTC.

With regard to this clone: The same CDR3 arises from other DNA sequences in this sample as well. The V gene is TRBV5-1, the J gene TRBJ2-5, with 9 bases aligning to TRBD2. The CDR3 runs 14 residues. CDR1 is SGHRS and CDR2 is YFSETQ in the germline V gene. V was clipped by 0 bases and J by 5 bases; unmatched bases: 2. In nucleotides, the CDR3 is TGCGCCAGCAGCTTGGGCAGCGGGAGGGAGACCCAGTACTTC. Residues: CASSLGSGRETQYF.

The chain combines TRBV29-1 with TRBJ2-5; D gene unclear. CDR3 length equals 12 residues. CDR1 is SQVTM, CDR2 ANQGSEA, per germline. V gave up 4 bases and J gave up 4 bases, with 10 bases separating them. The DNA for the CDR3 is TGCAGCGTTGGGAAGGGCCGAGAGACCCAGTACTTC. Residues: CSVGKGRETQYF.

V and J are TRBV7-9 and TRBJ2-1; D is unresolved. The V gene lost 5 bases and the J gene lost 8 bases, with 7 bases spanning the gap. Germline V gene lookup returns CDR1 SEHNR and CDR2 FQNEAQ (reference sequence). The CDR3 totals 11 residues. CDR3 protein: CASSQKYEQFF. CDR3 DNA sequence: TGTGCCAGCAGCCAAAAGTATGAGCAGTTCTTC.

The gene calls are TRBV12-2 and TRBJ2-1; TRBD2 is taken as the D call from the table, unchecked against the DNA. TRBV12-2 is tagged as a pseudogene. CDR3 length equals 20 residues. The CDR3 DNA is TGTGCAAGTCGCTTAACCGGTGGGACTAGCGGGAGGGCCCAGGGCAATGAGCAGTTCTTC. This gives the protein CASRLTGGTSGRAQGNEQFF.

V is TRBV11-2 and J is TRBJ1-1, with unresolved D. Per germline, CDR1 SGHAT and CDR2 FQNNGV. CDR3 length equals 13 residues. V was shortened by 5 bases and J by 0 bases, with 7 bases between the two germline ends. The CDR3 here is CASSIQMNTEAFF. The CDR3 region has the DNA TGTGCCAGCAGCATACAGATGAACACTGAAGCTTTCTTT.

This clone has a handful of counts. This rearrangement joins TRBV5-8 to TRBJ1-5; D gene unclear. CDR1 SGHTS and CDR2 YDEGEE come from the germline V gene. Trimming took off 0 bases at V and 6 bases at J, with 19 bases between the two ends. This CDR3 has 17 residues. CDR3 coding DNA: TGTGCCAGCAGCTTGGAAAGAAAGGGAAAAGGTAGTCAGCCCCAGCATTTT. Its translation is CASSLERKGKGSQPQHF. The complete variable domain, with remaining parts taken from reference TRBV5-8 and TRBJ1-5, reads EAGVTQSPTHLIKTRGQQATLRCSPISGHTSVYWYQQALGLGLQFLLWYDEGEERNRGNFPPRFSGRQFPNYSSELNVNALELEDSALYLCASSLERKGKGSQPQHFGDGTRLSIL.

This clone appeared many times. V is TRBV4-1 and J is TRBJ2-5; 8 nucleotides align to TRBD2. This CDR3 comprises 20 residues. Germline CDR1 and CDR2: MGHRA and YSYEKL. The V and J ends lost 3 bases and 4 bases, in that order; junction bases with no gene match: 22. The CDR3 region has the DNA TGCGCCAGCAGCCATGAAAATACCGGGACTAGGCTGATGGGGGGAGAGACCCAGTACTTC. As protein: CASSHENTGTRLMGGETQYF.

V gene TRBV5-8 combines with J gene TRBJ2-5; a weak D match, TRBD1 (5 bases). V gave up 4 bases and J gave up 2 bases, with 15 bases separating them. CDR3 length equals 15 residues. In germline, CDR1 is SGHTS, CDR2 YDEGEE. CDR3 in DNA: TGTGCCAGCAGCCCCCTGCTCAGACAGCAAGAGACCCAGTACTTC. Translation gives CASSPLLRQQETQYF. The full variable domain, in which reference TRBV5-8 and TRBJ2-5 provide the parts outside the CDR3, is EAGVTQSPTHLIKTRGQQATLRCSPISGHTSVYWYQQALGLGLQFLLWYDEGEERNRGNFPPRFSGRQFPNYSSELNVNALELEDSALYLCASSPLLRQQETQYFGPGTRLLVL.